These 11 T cell receptor beta chains originate from one sample sequenced in a study of T cells in Graves' hyperthyroidism and ophthalmopathy. Regions amplified from RNA transcripts were the TCR beta CDR3 regions. First-round RT-PCR with HTBI primers amplified the TCR CDR3 region. TCRdb reanalysed the multiplex PCR reads using MiXCR and keeps one entry per CDR3 protein. Of some 550,000 distinct CDR3 sequences detected, roughly 20% appear once; the ten largest clones hold approximately 25%. Sequencing input: blood. The receptors here all came from a young man with Graves' hyperthyroidism.

There are many counts of this clonotype. This chain joins TRBV20-1 and TRBJ1-1; TRBD1 agrees at 9 bases. The CDR3 loop spans 18 amino acids. Germline lookup yields CDR1 DFQATT and CDR2 SNEGSKA (reference sequence). V was clipped by 7 bases and J by 4 bases; unmatched bases: 22. The CDR3 DNA sequence: TGCAGTGGTATCGGGACAGGGCCAGCCAAACCACTAGCCACTGAAGCTTTCTTT. Protein sequence: CSGIGTGPAKPLATEAFF.

V gene TRBV2 combines with J gene TRBJ2-5; D might be TRBD1 (8 bases). The CDR3 has 15 residues. V shed 6 bases and J shed 3 bases, with 17 bases lying between them. CDR1 SNHLY and CDR2 FYNNEI come from the germline V gene. This CDR3 reads CASSGRTGREETQYF. The CDR3 bases are TGTGCCAGCAGCGGACGGACAGGGAGGGAAGAGACCCAGTACTTC.

This clonotype was picked up many times. V is TRBV20-1 and J is TRBJ2-5; possible D gene TRBD1, 5 bases. The germline CDR1 and CDR2 sequences are DFQATT and SNEGSKA (reference sequence). Between the trimmed V and J ends, which lost 4 bases and 5 bases, there was a span of 8 bases. This CDR3 has 11 residues. CDR3 in amino acids: CSATGKETQYF. CDR3 nucleotides: TGCAGTGCTACAGGGAAGGAGACCCAGTACTTC.

This chain links TRBV12-3 or TRBV12-4 with TRBJ1-1, with 7 nucleotides matching TRBD1. The CDR3 spans 14 residues. The ends lost 4 bases at V and 7 bases at J; junction bases unmatched: 9. The CDR3: CASSSTGRGIEAFF. CDR3 sequence (DNA): TGTGCCAGCAGTTCGACAGGGAGAGGGATTGAAGCTTTCTTT.

The gene calls are TRBV29-1 and TRBJ1-2; D perhaps matches TRBD1 (6 bases). The CDR3 length is 12 residues. The germline V and J ends were trimmed by 6 bases and 8 bases, with 16 bases remaining between them. Germline V lookup: CDR1 SQVTM, CDR2 ANQGSEA. DNA for the CDR3: TGCAGCGTGGAGACAGGCTCCAGGGGCTACACCTTC. Its translation is CSVETGSRGYTF.

The rearrangement uses TRBV6-1 and TRBJ1-3, with D hard to call. The CDR3 is made up of 16 amino acids. From germline, CDR1 is MNHNS and CDR2 SASEGT. Trimming removed 7 bases from V and 0 bases from J, with 16 bases in between. CDR3 in amino acids: CASTEDGSFSGNTIYF. The DNA for the CDR3 is TGTGCCAGCACCGAGGACGGATCTTTCTCTGGAAACACCATATATTTT.

V gene TRBV5-1 combines with J gene TRBJ2-5; 11 bases are shared with TRBD2. CDR1 and CDR2 from the germline V gene are SGHRS and YFSETQ. Losses at the gene ends were 6 bases for V and 5 bases for J; bases not matched to a gene: 6. The CDR3 spans 14 residues. This chain's CDR3 is CASNLLAGGETQYF. The CDR3 DNA reads TGCGCCAGCAATCTTCTAGCGGGGGGTGAGACCCAGTACTTC.

This clonotype was observed many times. The gene calls are TRBV30 and TRBJ2-7; maybe TRBD2 (5 bases). Germline CDR1 GTSNPN, CDR2 SVGIG (reference sequence). V was shortened by 4 bases and J by 4 bases, with 20 bases between the two germline ends. The CDR3 is 15 amino acids. CDR3 amino acids: CAWTLPEADSYEQYF. In DNA, the CDR3 is TGTGCCTGGACGCTCCCGGAGGCAGATTCTTACGAGCAGTACTTC.

The sample holds many counts of this clonotype. The gene calls are TRBV2 and TRBJ1-2, with TRBD1 as a possible D gene (5 bases). Trimming took off 6 bases at V and 5 bases at J, with 13 bases between the two ends. The germline gives CDR1 SNHLY, CDR2 FYNNEI. The CDR3 has 13 residues. Written as DNA, the CDR3 is TGTGCCAGCAGGAGGGAGGGGATTTATGGCTACACCTTC. Translated, it gives CASRREGIYGYTF.

This clonotype appeared many times. A much larger clone differs from this one at a single base, so this may be a read error. This CDR3 reads CASSLGTWYEQYF. The CDR3 nucleotides read TGTGCCAGCAGTTTAGGGACATGGTACGAGCAGTACTTC. V is TRBV27 and J is TRBJ2-7; tentative D call: TRBD1 (6 bases). V dropped 2 bases and J dropped 4 bases, with 9 bases sitting between them. The CDR3 is 13 amino acids. Germline-derived CDR1 and CDR2 are MNHEY and SMNVEV (reference sequence).

This clonotype was counted ten times or more. This chain joins TRBV6-1 and TRBJ1-1; possibly TRBD1 for D (6 bases). The CDR3 has 15 amino acids. V was clipped by 1 base and J by 4 bases, with 13 bases between them. In germline, CDR1 is MNHNS, CDR2 SASEGT. The CDR3 reads CASSEGAGEGTEAFF. The CDR3 DNA reads as TGTGCCAGCAGTGAAGGTGCAGGGGAAGGCACTGAAGCTTTCTTT.